Following are 2 T cell receptor beta chains from one sample sequenced in a study of cytomegalovirus exposure and HLA in healthy donors. It was with 60 Vbeta and 13 Jbeta primers that the PCR ran. Measured with immunoSEQ multiplex PCR; TCRdb has only the in-frame clones, and not every one. The sample consists of 150,000 to 200,000 clones, about three quarters of them appearing once. The sequenced sample consisted of PBMCs. These receptors came from a man in his thirties or forties in good health and CMV-seropositive.

V is TRBV29-1 and J is TRBJ2-3; 8 bases are a match to TRBD2. The J segment lost 2 bases and the V segment lost 2 bases, leaving 6 bases of the junction unmatched. Germline CDR1 SQVTM, CDR2 ANQGSEA. The CDR3 has 15 residues. The CDR3 DNA reads as TGCAGCGTTGAATGGCGGGAGGAGGTCACAGATACGCAGTATTTT. Translated, it gives CSVEWREEVTDTQYF.

The rearrangement uses TRBV4-1 and TRBJ1-5; TRBD1 agrees at 10 bases. The germline V gene has CDR1 MGHRA and CDR2 YSYEKL. The ends lost 4 bases at V and 0 bases at J; junction bases unmatched: 9. The CDR3 has 18 amino acids. The chain's CDR3 is CASSPGQGSGYSNQPQHF. The CDR3 DNA is TGCGCCAGCAGCCCGGGACAGGGGTCGGGGTATAGCAATCAGCCCCAGCATTTT.